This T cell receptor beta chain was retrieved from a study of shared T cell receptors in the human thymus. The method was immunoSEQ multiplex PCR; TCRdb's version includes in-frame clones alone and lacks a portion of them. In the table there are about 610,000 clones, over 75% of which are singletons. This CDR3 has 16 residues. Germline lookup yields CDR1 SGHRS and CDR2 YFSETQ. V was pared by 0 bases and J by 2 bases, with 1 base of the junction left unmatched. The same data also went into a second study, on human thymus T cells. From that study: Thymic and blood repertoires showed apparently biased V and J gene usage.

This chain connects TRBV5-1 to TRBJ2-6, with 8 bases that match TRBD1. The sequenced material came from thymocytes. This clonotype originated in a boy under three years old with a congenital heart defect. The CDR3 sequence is CASSLGTGPGANVLTF. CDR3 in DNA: TGCGCCAGCAGCTTGGGGACAGGGCCTGGGGCCAACGTCCTGACTTTC.